The clone carrying this T cell receptor (beta chain) was detected only a few times. The data were obtained in a study of T cells in Graves' hyperthyroidism and ophthalmopathy. CDR1 and CDR2 (germline): SGHRS, YFSETQ. The CDR3 loop spans 16 amino acids. Trimming removed 0 bases from V and 4 bases from J, with 16 bases in between. Amplification of TCR beta CDR3 regions used RNA as the template. The HTBI primer set served for first-round RT-PCR of the TCR CDR3. One entry per CDR3 protein, called by TCRdb with MiXCR from the multiplex PCR reads. The sample holds over 550,000 distinct CDR3 sequences, 16% seen once.

The genes are TRBV5-1 and TRBJ1-2; D remains ambiguous. The clonotype originates from a woman between 18 and 29 years old with Graves' hyperthyroidism. The sample was blood. In DNA form, the CDR3 reads TGCGCCAGCAGCTTGGCCTCGACGGCGACCTCCTATGGCTACACCTTC. Translating it yields CASSLASTATSYGYTF.